The clone carrying this TCR beta chain was counted only a few times. No antigen is known for it. The sample comes from a study of T-cell memory formation after mild COVID-19. As for the study in general: Most TCR clusters belonged to a single donor.

TCRdb re-derived calls from the 5' RACE reads in MiXCR, one entry per CDR3 protein. The table lists hundreds of thousands of distinct CDR3 sequences, approximately 15% of them singletons. General study findings and limits: Clones that contracted clustered mainly in CM and EM if CD4+ and in EMRA if CD8+. Certain responding clones were present in pre-infection memory, suggesting participation of cross-reactive memory. Clonal second-wave expansions that peaked on day 37 had unconfirmed SARS-CoV-2 specificity.

The receptor's source is a man between 18 and 35 years old who had mild COVID-19 (a few samples of this study predate the infection). Cell type and time point are not known. Sequenced: PBMCs or a T cell subset sorted from them (not recorded which).

CDR3 loop: CASSYFGSPLHF. CDR3 in DNA: TGTGCCAGCAGTTACTTCGGATCACCCCTCCACTTT. The chain uses TRBV6-5 and TRBJ1-6; D ambiguous. The V and J ends lost 1 base and 10 bases respectively, with 5 bases between them. Germline loops: CDR1 MNHEY, CDR2 SVGAGI. This CDR3 region has 12 residues.